This T cell receptor gamma chain came from a study of gamma-delta chains in newborns, infants, children. Study details: Polyclonal expansion of innate γδ T cells after birth follows microbial exposure.

TCRdb reprocessed the reads using CATT. The table records some 200 gamma-chain clones, roughly 46% of them present only once. The CDR3 has 14 amino acids. The germline V gene encodes CDR1 VINAFY and CDR2 YDVSNSKD. About this clone: A much larger clonotype is one base distant, so this may be a read error.

The receptor was derived from a child who was a newborn, infant or young child, either healthy, febrile or measles-vaccinated (not recorded which). Input material: blood. This sequence joins TRGV5 and TRGJP2. TCRdb carries no J gene annotation; the J gene was assigned here by matching the DNA with germline. CDR3 protein: CANWDRSSDWIKTF. CDR3 in DNA: TGTGCCAACTGGGACAGGAGTAGTGATTGGATCAAGACGTTT.